The sequence of this TCR beta chain was determined in a study of T cell responses to AZD1222 COVID-19 vaccine. Study background: Analyses pooled second doses at about 4 or about 12 weeks. Study results and caveats: Spike-spanning, vaccine-associated CD4 TCRs were dominant at 160-218 and 743-854. Females made up more of the donors, who were largely white British, and clonal diversity may have come out too low.

This table comes from immunoSEQ multiplex PCR, and its TCRdb copy is limited to in-frame clones, with some not included. The repertoire holds about 110,000 clones, roughly 89% seen once, with less than 4.5% in the top ten. Germline trimming cut 6 bases from V and 7 bases from J; bases unmatched to any gene: 8. CDR1 and CDR2 from the germline V gene are SNHLY and FYNNEI. There are 15 residues in the CDR3. A note on this clone: Its cognate antigen is unknown.

The sequencing here drew on peripheral blood, taken on day 0 of AZD1222 vaccination. The chain joins TRBV2 to TRBJ2-1, with 11 bases matching TRBD2. This TCR derives from an adult in good health. The CDR3 DNA reads TGTGCCAGCAGCCGTAGCGGGGGGGCAGAGAATGAGCAGTTCTTC. Translation: CASSRSGGAENEQFF.